A selection of T cell receptor beta chains follows, all from one sample in a study of T cells in Graves' hyperthyroidism and ophthalmopathy. Each CDR3 protein is one row after TCRdb ran MiXCR on the multiplex PCR reads. This sample has approximately 410,000 distinct CDR3 sequences, with roughly 15% found just once. Material for sequencing was blood. The receptors were sampled from a young woman with Graves' hyperthyroidism. Both conserved end residues are part of each CDR3. A D gene is named only where the DNA matches it firmly. Size is stated for part of the rows, as once, few or many counts, or as a class when the clone is expanded.

v_call	clone_size	d_call	j_call	cdr3_aa	cdr3_nt
TRBV7-2	many	TRBD2	TRBJ2-7	CASSSLIAGWSEQYF	TGTGCCAGCAGCTCTCTGATAGCGGGATGGAGCGAGCAGTACTTC
TRBV28	NA	TRBD1	TRBJ1-4	CASSPPGTENEKLFF	TGTGCCAGCAGTCCTCCCGGGACAGAAAATGAAAAACTGTTTTTT
TRBV28	many	NA	TRBJ2-7	CASGSYEQYF	TGTGCCAGCGGCTCCTACGAGCAGTACTTC
TRBV7-2	NA	NA	TRBJ2-3	CASSLFGGGNTDTQYF	TGTGCCAGCAGCTTATTCGGCGGAGGAAACACAGATACGCAGTATTTT
TRBV6-1	NA	NA	TRBJ2-3	CASRTAGDTDTQYF	TGTGCCAGCAGGACCGCCGGCGACACAGATACGCAGTATTTT
TRBV7-3	many	NA	TRBJ2-7	CASSFVGAGEQYF	TGTGCCAGCAGCTTCGTGGGGGCGGGCGAGCAGTACTTC
TRBV20-1	NA	NA	TRBJ1-5	CSATRGQYSNQPQHF	TGCAGTGCCACCAGGGGACAATATAGCAATCAGCCCCAGCATTTT
TRBV28	many	TRBD1	TRBJ1-5	CASSLFSGTGVNQPQHF	TGTGCCAGCAGTTTATTCAGTGGGACAGGGGTCAATCAGCCCCAGCATTTT
TRBV12-3/TRBV12-4	NA	TRBD2	TRBJ2-2	CASILSGRWEGGELFF	TGTGCCAGCATCCTCTCGGGCAGATGGGAGGGCGGGGAGCTGTTTTTT
TRBV2	many	NA	TRBJ2-7	CASSVKRVSYEQYF	TGTGCCAGCAGTGTGAAGAGGGTTTCCTACGAGCAGTACTTC
TRBV6-1	many	NA	TRBJ1-5	CASSPLGGADSNQPQHF	TGTGCCAGCAGTCCCCTGGGGGGGGCCGATAGCAATCAGCCCCAGCATTTT
TRBV5-1	NA	NA	TRBJ2-7	CASSLGAGAPDPYEQYF	TGCGCCAGCAGCTTGGGGGCAGGGGCTCCGGACCCCTACGAGCAGTACTTC
TRBV28	NA	TRBD2	TRBJ2-5	CASSPVGLAGKETQYF	TGTGCCAGCAGCCCTGTCGGACTAGCGGGAAAAGAGACCCAGTACTTC
TRBV12-5	many	TRBD2	TRBJ2-3	CASGSGLAQTSTDTQYF	TGTGCTAGTGGTTCGGGACTAGCCCAGACGAGCACAGATACGCAGTATTTT
TRBV7-8	many	NA	TRBJ1-1	CASTRQASVEAFF	TGTGCCAGCACACGACAGGCTAGTGTTGAAGCTTTCTTT
TRBV30	many	NA	TRBJ1-6	CAWRVSGGSDSPLHF	TGTGCCTGGAGAGTATCAGGTGGAAGTGATTCACCCCTCCACTTT
TRBV30	NA	NA	TRBJ2-7	CAWSGAGPYEQYF	TGTGCCTGGAGCGGCGCAGGGCCCTACGAGCAGTACTTC
TRBV20-1	many	NA	TRBJ1-3	CSARDNFGAGNTIYF	TGCAGTGCTAGAGATAATTTCGGGGCTGGAAACACCATATATTTT
TRBV9	many	TRBD2	TRBJ2-5	CASSVGPGLAGGTKTQYF	TGTGCCAGCAGCGTTGGGCCGGGACTAGCGGGAGGGACGAAGACCCAGTACTTC
TRBV5-1	many	TRBD2	TRBJ2-7	CASSLESRESYEQYF	TGCGCCAGCAGCTTGGAGTCGCGGGAGTCCTACGAGCAGTACTTC
TRBV3-1	few	TRBD1	TRBJ1-3	CASSRTGSGNTIYF	TGTGCCAGCAGCCGGACAGGCTCTGGAAACACCATATATTTT
TRBV30	NA	NA	TRBJ2-7	CAWLRTNPSYEQYF	TGTGCCTGGTTAAGGACGAACCCCTCCTACGAGCAGTACTTC
TRBV7-2	many	TRBD2	TRBJ2-1	CASSSLGTSRYNEQFF	TGTGCCAGCAGCTCGTTAGGGACTAGTCGATACAATGAGCAGTTCTTC
TRBV11-2	many	TRBD1	TRBJ2-7	CASSSIQGARYEQYF	TGTGCCAGCAGCTCAATACAGGGGGCAAGGTACGAGCAGTACTTC
TRBV20-1	NA	NA	TRBJ1-2	CSARVDLRDRGNYGYTF	TGCAGTGCTAGAGTTGATTTGAGGGACCGAGGGAACTATGGCTACACCTTC
TRBV20-1	NA	TRBD1	TRBJ2-7	CSATKGGTMYEQYF	TGCAGTGCTACAAAAGGGGGCACGATGTACGAGCAGTACTTC
TRBV20-1	NA	NA	TRBJ1-5	CSARAGASGAQPQHF	TGCAGTGCTAGAGCAGGGGCTAGTGGGGCTCAGCCCCAGCATTTT
TRBV7-9	many	TRBD1	TRBJ2-2	CASSLNRGNTGELFF	TGTGCCAGCAGCTTAAACAGGGGGAACACCGGGGAGCTGTTTTTT
TRBV6-1	many	NA	TRBJ2-2	CASSPSTTGELFF	TGTGCCAGCAGCCCAAGTACCACCGGGGAGCTGTTTTTT
TRBV29-1	few	NA	TRBJ2-7	CSVAGAYEQYF	TGCAGCGTAGCAGGGGCCTACGAGCAGTACTTC
TRBV6-1	few	TRBD2	TRBJ2-1	CASKGERTSGRANYNEQFF	TGTGCCAGCAAAGGGGAAAGGACTAGCGGGAGGGCCAACTACAATGAGCAGTTCTTC
TRBV7-2	few	TRBD1	TRBJ1-5	CASSLEDRGPWQPQHF	TGTGCCAGCAGCTTAGAAGACAGGGGGCCGTGGCAGCCCCAGCATTTT
TRBV12-3/TRBV12-4	many	NA	TRBJ2-3	CASRRTHTSTDTQYF	TGTGCCAGCAGGAGGACGCACACTAGCACAGATACGCAGTATTTT
TRBV14	NA	TRBD1	TRBJ1-5	CASSQVKGQGNQPQHF	TGTGCCAGCAGCCAGGTAAAAGGACAGGGGAATCAGCCCCAGCATTTT
TRBV7-9	many	NA	TRBJ2-1	CASSLVFPGYNEQFF	TGTGCCAGCAGCTTAGTTTTCCCCGGCTACAATGAGCAGTTCTTC
TRBV7-9	NA	NA	TRBJ1-2	CASSLVRGRSGYTF	TGTGCCAGCAGCTTAGTGCGGGGAAGGTCTGGCTACACCTTC
TRBV12-3/TRBV12-4	few	NA	TRBJ1-6	CASSLGKEVNSPLHF	TGTGCCAGCAGTTTGGGAAAAGAAGTCAATTCACCCCTCCACTTT
TRBV27	many	NA	TRBJ1-1	CASSAFSMNTEAFF	TGTGCCAGCAGTGCCTTTAGCATGAACACTGAAGCTTTCTTT
TRBV30	many	TRBD1	TRBJ1-1	CAWGGGQAMNTEAFF	TGTGCCTGGGGGGGGGGACAGGCCATGAACACTGAAGCTTTCTTT
TRBV19	once	TRBD2	TRBJ2-7	CASSIRFRTSENSYEQYF	TGTGCCAGTAGTATAAGGTTCCGGACTAGCGAAAACTCCTACGAGCAGTACTTC
TRBV11-2	many	TRBD1	TRBJ2-5	CASSFGQGDGETQYF	TGTGCCAGCAGCTTCGGACAGGGAGACGGAGAGACCCAGTACTTC
TRBV28	many	TRBD1	TRBJ2-3	CASTTGTGGADTQYF	TGTGCCAGCACTACCGGGACAGGGGGCGCAGATACGCAGTATTTT
TRBV20-1	many	TRBD2	TRBJ2-1	CSASSSGRARYNEQFF	TGCAGTGCTAGTTCCAGCGGGAGGGCCAGGTACAATGAGCAGTTCTTC
TRBV12-3/TRBV12-4	NA	TRBD1	TRBJ2-3	CASSLGRGPMDTQYF	TGTGCCAGCAGTTTAGGCAGGGGGCCGATGGATACGCAGTATTTT
TRBV20-1	NA	NA	TRBJ2-6	CSASAEYSGANVLTF	TGCAGTGCTTCAGCTGAATACTCTGGGGCCAACGTCCTGACTTTC
TRBV6-1	many	NA	TRBJ2-7	CASRGGPLYEQYF	TGTGCCAGCAGGGGCGGCCCGCTCTACGAGCAGTACTTC
TRBV12-3/TRBV12-4	NA	TRBD1	TRBJ1-2	CASSSRDRQCGYTF	TGTGCCAGCAGTTCCCGGGACAGACAATGTGGCTACACCTTC
TRBV7-9	many	TRBD1	TRBJ2-5	CASSPGTEETQYF	TGTGCCAGCAGCCCCGGGACAGAAGAGACCCAGTACTTC
TRBV28	few	NA	TRBJ2-2	CASSWHQFGELFF	TGTGCCAGCAGTTGGCACCAGTTCGGGGAGCTGTTTTTT
TRBV7-2	NA	TRBD1	TRBJ2-1	CASSLVQGSSYNEQFF	TGTGCCAGCAGCTTAGTACAGGGGAGTAGCTACAATGAGCAGTTCTTC
TRBV30	many	NA	TRBJ1-5	CAWSVGGPNQPQHF	TGTGCCTGGAGTGTCGGGGGACCCAATCAGCCCCAGCATTTT